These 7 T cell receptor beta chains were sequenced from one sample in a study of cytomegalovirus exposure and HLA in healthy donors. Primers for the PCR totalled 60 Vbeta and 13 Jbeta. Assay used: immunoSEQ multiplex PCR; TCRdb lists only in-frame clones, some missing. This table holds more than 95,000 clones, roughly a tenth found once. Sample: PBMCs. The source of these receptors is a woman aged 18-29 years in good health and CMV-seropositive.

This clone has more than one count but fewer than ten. The CDR3 coding sequence is TGTGCCAGCAGCTTTCTTCGCACTGAAGCTTTCTTT. Residues: CASSFLRTEAFF. The chain employs TRBV5-4 and TRBJ1-1; D is uncertain. The germline V gene encodes CDR1 SGHNT and CDR2 YYREEE (reference sequence). The CDR3 is made up of 12 amino acids. Trimming took 2 bases from V and 4 from J, leaving 6 bases between them. Supplemented by reference TRBV5-4 and TRBJ1-1, the full variable domain reads ETGVTQSPTHLIKTRGQQVTLRCSSQSGHNTVSWYQQALGQGPQFIFQYYREEENGRGNFPPRFSGLQFPNYSSELNVNALELDDSALYLCASSFLRTEAFFGQGTRLTVV.

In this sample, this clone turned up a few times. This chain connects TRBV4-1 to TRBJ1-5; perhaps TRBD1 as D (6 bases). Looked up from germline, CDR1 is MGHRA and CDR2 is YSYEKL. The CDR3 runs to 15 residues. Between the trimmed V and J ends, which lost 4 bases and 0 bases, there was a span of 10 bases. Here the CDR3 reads CASSPGVPSNQPQHF. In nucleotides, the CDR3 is TGCGCCAGCAGCCCAGGGGTCCCTAGCAATCAGCCCCAGCATTTT.

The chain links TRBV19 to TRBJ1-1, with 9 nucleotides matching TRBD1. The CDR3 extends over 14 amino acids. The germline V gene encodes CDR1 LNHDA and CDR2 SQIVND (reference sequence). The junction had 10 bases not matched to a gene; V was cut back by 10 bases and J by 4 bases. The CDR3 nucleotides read TGTGCCACCGGGGCCGGGACAGGGCCCACTGAAGCTTTCTTT. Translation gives CATGAGTGPTEAFF.

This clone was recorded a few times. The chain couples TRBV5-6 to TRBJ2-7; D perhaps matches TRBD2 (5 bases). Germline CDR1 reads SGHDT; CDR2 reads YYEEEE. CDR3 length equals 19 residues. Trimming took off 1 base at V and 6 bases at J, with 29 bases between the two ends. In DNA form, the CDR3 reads TGTGCCAGCAGCTTGTCGGGAAACCTGACCCTTACTACCCCTGGCGAGCAGTACTTC. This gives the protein CASSLSGNLTLTTPGEQYF.

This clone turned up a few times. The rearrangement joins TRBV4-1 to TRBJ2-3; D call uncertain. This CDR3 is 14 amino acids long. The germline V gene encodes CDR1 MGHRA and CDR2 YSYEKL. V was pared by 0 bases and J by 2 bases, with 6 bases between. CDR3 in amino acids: CASSQDPSTDTQYF. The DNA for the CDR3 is TGCGCCAGCAGCCAAGACCCCTCCACAGATACGCAGTATTTT.

The CDR3 DNA reads TGTGCCAGCAGTGAATATCGGCAGCGGCAAGACAATGAGCAGTTCTTC. Residues: CASSEYRQRQDNEQFF. This chain links TRBV6-1 with TRBJ2-1; tentatively, D is TRBD2 (5 bases). V was clipped by 2 bases and J by 5 bases, with 16 bases between them. Germline values: CDR1 MNHNS, CDR2 SASEGT. This CDR3 is built from 16 residues.

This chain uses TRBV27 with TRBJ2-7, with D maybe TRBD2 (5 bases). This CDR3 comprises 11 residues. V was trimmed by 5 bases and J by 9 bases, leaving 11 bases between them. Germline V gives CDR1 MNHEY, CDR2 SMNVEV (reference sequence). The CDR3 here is CASSTSGRQYF. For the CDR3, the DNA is TGTGCCAGCAGTACATCGGGGAGGCAGTACTTC.